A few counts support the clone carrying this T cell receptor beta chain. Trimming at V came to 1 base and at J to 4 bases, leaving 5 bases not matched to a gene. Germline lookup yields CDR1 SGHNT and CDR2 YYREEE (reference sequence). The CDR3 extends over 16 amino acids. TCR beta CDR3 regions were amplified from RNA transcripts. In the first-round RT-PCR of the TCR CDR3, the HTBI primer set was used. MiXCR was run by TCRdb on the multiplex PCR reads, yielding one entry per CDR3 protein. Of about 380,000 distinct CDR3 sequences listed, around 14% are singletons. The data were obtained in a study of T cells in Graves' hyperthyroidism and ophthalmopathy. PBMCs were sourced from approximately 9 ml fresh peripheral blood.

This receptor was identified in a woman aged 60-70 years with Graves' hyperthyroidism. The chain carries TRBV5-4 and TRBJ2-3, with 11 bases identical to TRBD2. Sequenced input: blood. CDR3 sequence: CASSLTGLADADTQYF. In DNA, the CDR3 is TGTGCCAGCAGCTTGACGGGACTAGCGGATGCAGATACGCAGTATTTT.